The clone carrying this TCR beta chain showed up just once. CDR1 is ENHRY and CDR2 is SYGVKD in the germline V gene. This CDR3 contains 15 residues. The J segment lost 2 bases and the V segment lost 2 bases, leaving 1 base of the junction unmatched. This sample is drawn from a study of control samples from healthy donors and cancer patients. The assay was immunoSEQ multiplex PCR, and TCRdb's table has in-frame clones only and misses some. The table includes about 92,000 clones, more than 75% detected once. V gene TRBV10-3 combines with J gene TRBJ2-1; 9 bases are shared with TRBD2. This receptor was taken from a woman aged 55-69 years in good health. Sequencing was done on a sample of blood. The CDR3, as DNA: TGTGCCATCAGTGAGAGCGGGGGGCCCTACAATGAGCAGTTCTTC. Translating it yields CAISESGGPYNEQFF.